What follows is one T cell receptor beta chain and its context. Its specificity is not known. This entry is derived from a study of early stage breast cancer tumors. Whole-study context: Around 10-fold was the mean read coverage per sample. General study findings and limits: Compared with adjacent normal breast tissue, tumors showed roughly 2.4-fold greater T cell density and higher clonality. In about 90% of the 16 patients, blood comparison separated tumor from normal breast. Most shared enriched TCRB sequences were commonly generated ones.

Using immunoSEQ multiplex PCR, the repertoire was profiled, and TCRdb retains in-frame clones only, with some absent. This repertoire shows nearly 25,000 clones, roughly 64% found once; its top ten account for over 9.5%. V lost 3 bases to trimming and J lost 0 bases, with 15 bases between them. There are 16 residues in the CDR3. Germline V lookup: CDR1 SGDLS, CDR2 YYNGEE. The sequence was obtained from a person in their sixties with breast cancer. Sequenced: breast tumor tissue. The gene calls are TRBV9 and TRBJ1-1; D uncertain. Here the CDR3 DNA reads TGTGCCAGCAGCGCTGGGAGGCAGGCCATGAACACTGAAGCTTTCTTT. This encodes CASSAGRQAMNTEAFF.